Listed below are T cell receptor beta chains from one sample, sequenced in a study of somatic mutations in cytotoxic T cells in rheumatoid arthritis. Clones were sequenced by immunoSEQ multiplex PCR, and TCRdb holds only the in-frame ones, with some missing. The sample has about 18,000 clones; approximately 80% are singletons. The sequenced sample was CD8+ T cells sorted from blood. The receptors shown here come from an adult with rheumatoid arthritis. The CDR3 runs from the conserved cysteine through the conserved F or W. The D gene is left open where the match is weak. For some rows the clone size is stated as once, few or many, or as a class when expanded; others skip it.

>-|TRBJ1-2|TRBV27|-
CASSLTPPINGPNYGYTF
TGTGCCAGCAGTTTGACCCCCCCTATCAATGGGCCTAACTATGGCTACACCTTC
>-|TRBJ2-7|TRBV10-3|-
CAISPEGPYEQYF
TGTGCCATCAGCCCCGAGGGACCATACGAGCAGTACTTC
>-|TRBJ2-3|TRBV30|TRBD1
CAWSPTGTGGFTDTQYF
TGTGCCTGGAGTCCAACCGGGACAGGGGGCTTTACAGATACGCAGTATTTT
>-|TRBJ1-1|TRBV7-9|-
CASSHSAGGNTEAFF
TGTGCCAGCAGCCACTCGGCGGGAGGGAACACTGAAGCTTTCTTT
>-|TRBJ1-2|TRBV7-9|-
CASSVGPNYGYTF
TGTGCCAGCAGCGTGGGACCCAACTATGGCTACACCTTC
>-|TRBJ1-1|TRBV14|-
CASSQTGLNTEAFF
TGTGCCAGCAGCCAAACAGGCCTGAACACTGAAGCTTTCTTT
>-|TRBJ2-1|TRBV11-2|-
CASSPTAVPTPDPNEQFF
TGTGCCAGCAGCCCAACCGCGGTCCCGACCCCCGACCCCAATGAGCAGTTCTTC
>-|TRBJ1-2|TRBV7-8|-
CASSFGGSGYGYTF
TGTGCCAGCAGCTTCGGGGGGTCGGGCTATGGCTACACCTTC
>-|TRBJ1-5|TRBV6-6|TRBD1
CASSLDRALVQPQHF
TGTGCCAGCAGCCTTGACAGGGCGTTGGTACAGCCCCAGCATTTT
>once|TRBJ2-7|TRBV5-1|TRBD2
CASSTTSTYEQYF
TGCGCCAGCTCGACGACTAGCACCTACGAGCAGTACTTC
>-|TRBJ1-5|TRBV5-6|-
CASSLGAEVGPQHF
TGTGCCAGCAGCTTGGGAGCAGAGGTTGGGCCCCAGCATTTT
>-|TRBJ2-1|TRBV10-3|TRBD2
CAISESMAGAYNEQFF
TGTGCCATCAGTGAGTCGATGGCGGGAGCCTACAATGAGCAGTTCTTC
>-|TRBJ1-2|TRBV7-9|-
CASSFQAGGSDGYTF
TGTGCCAGCAGCTTCCAGGCAGGAGGGTCGGACGGCTACACCTTC
>-|TRBJ1-2|TRBV2|-
CASSQNRESGYGYTF
TGTGCCAGCAGCCAGAACAGGGAAAGCGGGTATGGCTACACCTTC
>-|TRBJ2-1|TRBV7-6|-
CASSLGTAPPYNEQFF
TGTGCCAGCAGCTTAGGGACAGCGCCTCCCTACAATGAGCAGTTCTTC
>few|TRBJ1-1|TRBV27|-
CASSLGSGNTEAFF
TGTGCCAGCAGTTTAGGTTCTGGGAACACTGAAGCTTTCTTT
>-|TRBJ2-1|TRBV6-6|TRBD1
CASYPDRGYNEQFF
TGTGCCAGCTACCCGGACAGGGGGTACAATGAGCAGTTCTTC
>-|TRBJ2-7|TRBV19|-
CASSIGGASSYEQYF
TGTGCCAGTAGTATAGGTGGGGCTAGCTCCTACGAGCAGTACTTC
>-|TRBJ1-1|TRBV19|TRBD1
CASSASPTGAEAFF
TGTGCCAGTAGTGCTAGCCCGACAGGGGCTGAAGCTTTCTTT
>-|TRBJ2-7|TRBV7-2|-
CASSRWEREQYF
TGTGCCAGCAGCCGATGGGAGCGCGAGCAGTACTTC
>-|TRBJ2-7|TRBV5-4|TRBD1
CASSPGQLGYEQYF
TGTGCCAGCAGCCCGGGACAGCTGGGATACGAGCAGTACTTC
>-|TRBJ2-7|TRBV5-1|-
CASSFAGGYEQYF
TGCGCCAGCAGCTTCGCCGGGGGCTACGAGCAGTACTTC
>-|TRBJ2-1|TRBV7-9|-
CASSTPGLIDSYNEQFF
TGTGCCAGCAGCACCCCGGGACTCATTGACTCCTACAATGAGCAGTTCTTC
>-|TRBJ2-7|TRBV5-4|TRBD2
CASSFGTSLGEQYF
TGTGCCAGCAGCTTTGGGACTAGCCTGGGTGAGCAGTACTTC
>-|TRBJ1-2|TRBV15|-
CATSRDPREDYGYTF
TGTGCCACCAGCAGAGATCCCAGGGAGGACTATGGCTACACCTTC
>-|TRBJ2-2|TRBV19|TRBD2
CASSYGLAEANTGELFF
TGTGCCAGTAGTTACGGACTAGCGGAGGCGAACACCGGGGAGCTGTTTTTT
>-|TRBJ1-2|TRBV10-3|TRBD1
CAITGTGAGYGYTF
TGTGCCATCACTGGGACAGGGGCAGGCTATGGCTACACCTTC
>-|TRBJ2-3|TRBV7-8|TRBD1
CASSRRTGDKDTQYF
TGTGCCAGCAGCCGTCGGACAGGGGACAAAGATACGCAGTATTTT
>-|TRBJ2-1|TRBV5-5|-
CASSPTGSYNEQFF
TGTGCCAGCAGCCCTACCGGGAGCTACAATGAGCAGTTCTTC
>-|TRBJ2-1|TRBV4-1|-
CASSQAVTSYNEQFF
TGCGCCAGCAGCCAAGCTGTGACCAGCTACAATGAGCAGTTCTTC
>-|TRBJ1-3|TRBV29-1|-
CSVAEAGNTIYF
TGCAGCGTGGCTGAGGCTGGAAACACCATATATTTT
>-|TRBJ2-5|TRBV6-1|-
CASSAYQETQYF
TGTGCCAGCTCAGCATACCAAGAGACCCAGTACTTC
>-|TRBJ2-2|TRBV29-1|-
CSVDGFLTGELFF
TGCAGCGTTGATGGGTTCCTCACCGGGGAGCTGTTTTTT
>few|TRBJ2-7|TRBV4-1|-
CASSQVRGIAEQYF
TGCGCCAGCAGCCAAGTACGTGGGATCGCCGAGCAGTACTTC
>-|TRBJ2-5|TRBV4-1|TRBD2
CASSSPSSGTQETQYF
TGCGCCAGCAGTTCGCCTTCCAGCGGGACCCAAGAGACCCAGTACTTC
>-|TRBJ2-7|TRBV29-1|TRBD1
CSVGQSYEQYF
TGCAGCGTGGGACAGTCCTACGAGCAGTACTTC
>-|TRBJ1-5|TRBV5-8|-
CASSIITGPRYSNQPQHF
TGTGCCAGCAGCATCATCACAGGGCCTCGGTATAGCAATCAGCCCCAGCATTTT
>-|TRBJ2-1|TRBV14|-
CASSHPLEGYNEQFF
TGTGCCAGCAGCCACCCCCTCGAGGGCTACAATGAGCAGTTCTTC